The 2 T cell receptor beta chains below come from one sample, sequenced in a study of OX40 agonist ivuxolimab in advanced cancers. Libraries were made using the immunoSEQ multiplex PCR assay. The table comes from immuneACCESS by way of TCRdb, which keeps in-frame sequences with V and J called. Part of the clones is missing from these tables; in studies checked, under half for an unresolved V gene and the rest for unknown reasons. Present in this sample are 50,000 to 75,000 clones, roughly 87% of which were seen just once. Clones ranked in the top ten supply 0.35% to 0.45% of the sample. Sequenced here: CD4+ or CD8+ T cells sorted from blood, sampled in a trial of the OX40 agonist ivuxolimab. The origin of the receptors is an adult with an advanced solid tumor such as melanoma, head and neck, liver or kidney cancer.

This chain connects TRBV9 to TRBJ2-7; a possible D gene is TRBD1 (5 bases). Germline CDR1 and CDR2: SGDLS and YYNGEE. Trimming took 0 bases from V and 2 from J, leaving 18 bases between them. The CDR3 consists of 17 residues. The CDR3 loop is CASSVGVGWNRPYEQYF. CDR3 bases: TGTGCCAGCAGCGTAGGCGTAGGCTGGAACAGGCCCTACGAGCAGTACTTC.

This clone was observed a single time. The CDR3 DNA is TGTGCCAGCAGCTTAGCGCAAACAGGGAACTCACCCCTCCACTTT. Translation: CASSLAQTGNSPLHF. The chain employs TRBV7-8 and TRBJ1-6; D might be TRBD1 (6 bases). V was clipped by 0 bases and J by 10 bases, with 13 bases between them. In germline, CDR1 is SGHVS, CDR2 FQNEAQ. This CDR3 spans 15 amino acids. Full variable domain (rest looked up from reference TRBV7-8 and TRBJ1-6): GAGVSQSPRYKVAKRGQDVALRCDPISGHVSLFWYQQALGQGPEFLTYFQNEAQLDKSGLPSDRFFAERPEGSVSTLKIQRTQQEDSAVYLCASSLAQTGNSPLHFGNGTRLTVT.